Presented here are 14 T cell receptor beta chains from one specimen sequenced in a study of identical twins. TCRdb re-called the 5' RACE reads through MiXCR, storing one row per CDR3 protein. The sample contains hundreds of thousands of distinct CDR3 sequences, over 15% of which appear only once. These data also formed part of another study, on T cells expressing NK-cell markers.

The specimen sequenced was PBMCs. Every receptor here comes from a woman aged 18-29 years in good health.

This clonotype was observed a few times. The V gene is TRBV10-2, the J gene TRBJ2-1, with 12 nucleotides matching TRBD2. The length of the CDR3 is 15 residues. The ends lost 6 bases at V and 4 bases at J; junction bases unmatched: 4. The germline V gene encodes CDR1 WSHSY and CDR2 SAAADI. The CDR3 DNA is TGCGCCAGCAGGACTAGCGGGAGATCGTACAATGAGCAGTTCTTC. Its protein is CASRTSGRSYNEQFF.

This clonotype was seen at least ten times. The gene calls are TRBV12-3 or TRBV12-4 and TRBJ1-2; possibly TRBD1 for D (5 bases). Trimming cost V 7 bases and J 2 bases, with 11 bases left between them. This CDR3 is built from 13 residues. In DNA, the CDR3 is TGTGCCAGCACCCGACAGCTAAACTATGGCTACACCTTC. Protein: CASTRQLNYGYTF.

This clonotype has at least ten counts. The gene calls are TRBV12-3 or TRBV12-4 and TRBJ2-1; maybe TRBD1 (6 bases). This CDR3 region has 15 residues. V lost 6 bases to trimming and J lost 4 bases, with 16 bases between them. CDR3 DNA: TGTGCCAGCAGCCTGACAGGAATCCGTTACAATGAGCAGTTCTTC. Translating gives CASSLTGIRYNEQFF.

The V gene is TRBV5-1, the J gene TRBJ2-2; 8 bases align to TRBD2. CDR3 length: 16 amino acids. In germline, CDR1 is SGHRS, CDR2 YFSETQ. V lost 1 base, J lost 1 base, and 3 bases stayed unmatched. The DNA of the CDR3 is TGCGCCAGCAGCTTGTCAGCGGGGGTGAACACCGGGGAGCTGTTTTTT. Protein: CASSLSAGVNTGELFF.

In this sample, this clonotype turned up a few times. This chain links TRBV12-3 or TRBV12-4 with TRBJ1-1; TRBD1 agrees at 9 bases. Unmatched junction bases numbered 11, after V lost 5 bases and J lost 10 bases. The CDR3 is 14 residues long. The CDR3: CASSRDRAVTGAFF. CDR3 DNA sequence: TGTGCCAGCAGTCGGGACAGGGCCGTTACAGGAGCTTTCTTT.

A few counts support this clonotype. V usage is TRBV14 and J usage is TRBJ2-7; D gene uncertain. CDR1 is SGHDN, CDR2 FVKESK, per germline. Trimming left V 1 base short and J 4 bases short, with 8 bases between. The CDR3 runs 13 residues. CDR3 sequence (DNA): TGTGCCAGCAGCCAAGGGGCAGATTACGAGCAGTACTTC. Translating gives CASSQGADYEQYF.

In its sample, this clonotype was seen a few times. The chain joins TRBV6-1 to TRBJ2-1, with D possibly being TRBD1 or TRBD2 (5 bases each). The CDR3 runs 13 residues. The V gene's germline CDR1 is MNHNS and CDR2 SASEGT. V lost 1 base and J lost 14, with 15 bases in between. In DNA form, the CDR3 reads TGTGCCAGCAGTGAAGTCTGGGGGAGCCTGGAGTTCTTC. It translates to CASSEVWGSLEFF.

Worth noting for this clonotype: This may arise from a read error, as a much more abundant clone is one base away. This rearrangement joins TRBV3-1 to TRBJ2-3, with D possibly being TRBD1 (6 bases). Germline CDR1 and CDR2: LGHDT and YNNKEL (reference sequence). The CDR3 sequence is 12 residues long. V was trimmed by 3 bases and J by 8 bases, leaving 9 bases between them. CDR3 protein: CASSQGAGTQYF. CDR3 DNA sequence: TGTGCCAGCAGCCAGGGGGCAGGTACGCAGTATTTT.

This rearrangement joins TRBV12-3 or TRBV12-4 to TRBJ2-2; TRBD2 is a possible D gene (6 bases). The CDR3 extends over 15 amino acids. V lost 2 bases to trimming and J lost 7 bases, with 14 bases between them. For the CDR3, the DNA is TGTGCCAGCAGTTTATACGGGATCGGGAGCGGGGAGCTGTTTTTT. It encodes CASSLYGIGSGELFF.

This clonotype has only a few counts. The chain is built from TRBV7-2 and TRBJ2-1; 15 nucleotides line up with TRBD2. Germline loops: CDR1 SGHTA, CDR2 FQGNSA. This CDR3 comprises 15 residues. V gave up 2 bases and J gave up 9 bases; unmatched junction bases: 2. CDR3 in amino acids: CASSLWTSGGGEQFF. CDR3 DNA: TGTGCCAGCAGCTTATGGACTAGCGGGGGGGGTGAGCAGTTCTTC. Drawing the rest from reference TRBV7-2 and TRBJ2-1, the complete variable domain is GAGVSQSPSNKVTEKGKDVELRCDPISGHTALYWYRQSLGQGLEFLIYFQGNSAPDKSGLPSDRFSAERTGGSVSTLTIQRTQQEDSAVYLCASSLWTSGGGEQFFGPGTRLTVL.

This clonotype was counted a few times. The rearrangement uses TRBV4-2 and TRBJ2-1; TRBD1 aligns across 10 bases. This CDR3 is 15 amino acids long. Trimming removed 6 bases from V and 15 bases from J; junction bases left unmatched: 17. The germline gives CDR1 LGHNA, CDR2 YNFKEQ. The CDR3 DNA reads TGTGCCAGCAGTACCGTCGGGACAGGGGTTTCGTGGGGGTTCTTC. This translates into CASSTVGTGVSWGFF.

Many counts were recorded for this clonotype. The genes are TRBV29-1 and TRBJ2-5; 13 positions match TRBD2. V lost 3 bases and J lost 1; bases outside the gene matches: 14. The germline V gene has CDR1 SQVTM and CDR2 ANQGSEA. The CDR3 extends over 19 amino acids. The CDR3 is CSVEGGLAGSILRQETQYF. In DNA form, the CDR3 reads TGCAGCGTTGAGGGGGGACTAGCGGGGTCAATCCTCCGCCAAGAGACCCAGTACTTC.

The chain recombines TRBV7-6 with TRBJ2-7, with TRBD1 identical over 7 bases. From germline, CDR1 is SGHVS and CDR2 FNYEAQ. The CDR3 contains 13 residues. With V trimmed by 5 bases and J by 6 bases, 7 bases remained unmatched. CDR3 DNA sequence: TGTGCCAGCAGCCCCCGACAGGGATTCGAGCAGTACTTC. It specifies CASSPRQGFEQYF.

V and J are TRBV5-1 and TRBJ2-5; the D gene is possibly TRBD1 (6 bases). Trimming left V 4 bases short and J 5 bases short, with 12 bases between. The CDR3 runs 13 residues. CDR1 and CDR2 (germline): SGHRS, YFSETQ. CDR3 sequence (DNA): TGCGCCAGCAGCATGACAGGTTTGGAGACCCAGTACTTC. It specifies CASSMTGLETQYF.